The source of this T cell receptor beta chain is a study of CD8+ T cells in alopecia areata. Study findings and constraints: Tofacitinib significantly brought down scalp clonality and expanded CD8+ clones among top 100.

This clone was observed once. The antigen is undetermined. This sample's treatment: oral pan-JAK inhibitor, 5-10 mg twice daily. cDNA serving as the sequencing template came from extracted, reverse transcribed RNA. The repertoire was sequenced with immunoSEQ multiplex PCR; TCRdb's copy has only in-frame clones and lacks some. This table holds more than 90,000 clones, roughly 50% found once. The CDR3 runs 15 residues. The trim removed 7 bases at V and 12 bases at J, leaving 15 bases unmatched. Per the germline V gene, CDR1 is SGHVS and CDR2 is FQNEAQ. The chain uses TRBV7-8 and TRBJ1-6; 7 bases are a match to TRBD1. This sample comprised CD8+ T cells sorted from blood, obtained at week 24, from a patient treated with tofacitinib. This sequence was found in a human donor with alopecia areata. CDR3 sequence: CASNPSGRTGQPLHF. In DNA, the CDR3 is TGTGCCAGCAACCCCTCCGGAAGGACAGGACAACCCCTCCACTTT.